The T cell receptor (beta chain) under discussion was sequenced for a study of Ad26.COV2.S vaccination and SARS-CoV-2 variants. Study information: Among those in the COV1001 Ad26.COV2.S trial arm was the donor.

The sample's treatment: some 19 received Ad26.COV2.S at low or high dose, single or two shots; 5 received placebo; per-sample allocation not given. Vaccine and placebo recipients were sampled on day 63 after the first injection. An Ad26 vector was used to express Wuhan-strain SARS-CoV-2 spike as the vaccine. The repertoire was sequenced with immunoSEQ multiplex PCR; TCRdb's copy has only in-frame clones and lacks some. Of about 320,000 clones listed, around 85% were seen once; the top ten hold 2% to 2.5%. Germline CDR1 KGHSH, CDR2 LQKENI. There are 16 residues in the CDR3. With 0 bases removed from V and 2 bases from J, the gap between germline ends came to 11 bases.

The J gene is TRBJ1-3, the V gene TRBV18; tentatively, D is TRBD1 (6 bases). The sequencing here drew on peripheral blood, taken in a trial of Ad26.COV2.S vaccine versus placebo. The receptor was derived from a person between 18 and 59 years old who received the Ad26.COV2.S COVID-19 vaccine or a placebo. CDR3 sequence: CASSPPLGGPGNTIYF. In DNA, the CDR3 is TGTGCCAGCTCACCACCGTTGGGGGGCCCTGGAAACACCATATATTTT.